The 15 T cell receptor beta chains given below trace back to one sample, sequenced in a study of blood T cell repertoires in COVID-19. Clones were sequenced by immunoSEQ multiplex PCR, and TCRdb holds only the in-frame ones, with some missing. In the table there are about 95,000 clones, about 89% of which are singletons. Sample: peripheral blood. The receptors shown here come from a human donor in a cohort sampled during active COVID-19.

This clone appeared a few times. This chain links TRBV6-5 with TRBJ2-1, with 8 bases aligning to TRBD2. The germline V gene encodes CDR1 MNHEY and CDR2 SVGAGI. V was pared by 6 bases and J by 4 bases, with 8 bases of the junction left unmatched. The CDR3 sequence is 15 residues long. Here the CDR3 DNA reads TGTGCCAGCAGGGGAGCGGGGGTAATATACAATGAGCAGTTCTTC. This encodes CASRGAGVIYNEQFF.

The chain employs TRBV7-9 and TRBJ2-1, with 7 bases matching TRBD2. Trimming at V came to 3 bases and at J to 3 bases, leaving 2 bases not matched to a gene. This CDR3 is 14 amino acids long. Germline V CDR1 and CDR2: SEHNR, FQNEAQ (reference sequence). CDR3 DNA sequence: TGTGCCAGCAGCTTGGGAGGGAACTACAATGAGCAGTTCTTC. Amino acids: CASSLGGNYNEQFF.

This clone was counted between two and nine times. The V call is TRBV30, the J call TRBJ1-5; D ambiguous. The V end lost 3 bases, the J end lost 0 bases, and 6 bases lay between the germline ends. The CDR3 totals 13 residues. From germline, CDR1 is GTSNPN and CDR2 SVGIG (reference sequence). The CDR3: CAWSHISNQPQHF. The CDR3, as DNA: TGTGCCTGGAGCCACATTAGCAATCAGCCCCAGCATTTT.

The chain links TRBV29-1 to TRBJ1-2; D call uncertain. The V gene lost 3 bases and the J gene lost 0 bases, with 14 bases spanning the gap. The CDR3 length is 15 residues. Germline V CDR1 and CDR2: SQVTM, ANQGSEA. CDR3 DNA: TGCAGCGTTGACGCCAACCGCCCAGCTAACTATGGCTACACCTTC. Its translation: CSVDANRPANYGYTF.

The V and J genes are TRBV4-2 and TRBJ1-1; the D gene is possibly TRBD1 (5 bases). CDR1 and CDR2 from the germline V gene are LGHNA and YNFKEQ. This CDR3 spans 13 amino acids. Trimming shortened V by 2 bases and J by 5 bases, and 9 bases separated the two germline ends. CDR3 DNA sequence: TGTGCCAGCAGCCAAAAGGGGAAGACTGAAGCTTTCTTT. The encoded protein is CASSQKGKTEAFF.

V usage is TRBV7-2 and J usage is TRBJ1-2; TRBD1 might be the D (5 bases). Trimming took off 1 base at V and 0 bases at J, with 12 bases between the two ends. CDR1 is SGHTA and CDR2 is FQGNSA in the germline V gene. CDR3 length: 16 residues. The CDR3 region is CASSLGGGLANYGYTF. The CDR3 bases are TGTGCCAGCAGCTTAGGGGGGGGGTTAGCTAACTATGGCTACACCTTC.

V is TRBV27 and J is TRBJ2-7; 11 bases are shared with TRBD1. The CDR3 spans 13 residues. Germline V lookup: CDR1 MNHEY, CDR2 SMNVEV (reference sequence). V dropped 11 bases and J dropped 6; count of bases not matched to a gene: 9. CDR3: CARKGDRGTEQYF. The CDR3 coding sequence is TGTGCCCGAAAGGGGGACAGGGGGACCGAGCAGTACTTC.

This clone was found a few times. The CDR3 DNA sequence: TGCGCCAGCAGCTTGCGTCCTAGCGGGGGTATAGATGAGCAGTTCTTC. Translated: CASSLRPSGGIDEQFF. The rearrangement uses TRBV5-1 and TRBJ2-1; 10 bases line up with TRBD2. This CDR3 has 16 residues. The germline V gene encodes CDR1 SGHRS and CDR2 YFSETQ. V lost 1 base and J lost 8; bases outside the gene matches: 9.

A few counts support this clone. The chain links TRBV11-2 to TRBJ2-7, with D perhaps matching TRBD2 (6 bases). The V end lost 1 base, the J end lost 6 bases, and 13 bases lay between the germline ends. The CDR3 is 14 residues long. Germline V gene data show CDR1 as SGHAT and CDR2 as FQNNGV. CDR3 sequence (DNA): TGTGCCAGCAGCTTAGGGAGGGTCGGTGGCGAGCAGTACTTC. The encoded protein is CASSLGRVGGEQYF.

There are a few counts of this clone. The rearrangement joins TRBV9 to TRBJ2-7; D not resolved. From germline, CDR1 is SGDLS and CDR2 YYNGEE. The V and J ends lost 3 bases and 5 bases respectively, with 15 bases between them. CDR3 length: 14 amino acids. This CDR3 reads CASSAPPGNHEQYF. The CDR3 nucleotides are TGTGCCAGCAGCGCACCTCCGGGTAACCACGAGCAGTACTTC.

V and J are TRBV6-6 and TRBJ1-1; TRBD1 might be the D (5 bases). The CDR3 is made up of 12 amino acids. V lost 4 bases and J lost 5, with 8 bases in between. Germline V gene data show CDR1 as MNHNY and CDR2 as SVGAGI (reference sequence). The CDR3 is CASSWGDTEAFF. DNA for the CDR3: TGTGCCAGCAGTTGGGGGGATACTGAAGCTTTCTTT.

V is TRBV5-1 and J is TRBJ1-4; 7 positions match TRBD1. CDR3 length equals 14 residues. Trimming cost V 4 bases and J 8 bases; bases outside gene matches: 8. Germline V gene data show CDR1 as SGHRS and CDR2 as YFSETQ. CDR3 sequence reads: CASSVGQRAEKLFF. CDR3 bases: TGCGCCAGCAGCGTGGGACAGCGAGCGGAAAAACTGTTTTTT.

The gene calls are TRBV12-3 or TRBV12-4 and TRBJ1-2; D ambiguous. The CDR3 loop spans 12 amino acids. The V gene lost 5 bases and the J gene lost 8 bases, with 12 bases spanning the gap. The chain's CDR3 is CASSPGSRGYTF. CDR3 nucleotide sequence: TGTGCCAGCAGTCCGGGGTCTAGGGGCTACACCTTC.

The chain links TRBV11-2 to TRBJ1-1; the match to TRBD1 covers 12 bases. CDR3 length: 14 amino acids. Germline CDR1 reads SGHAT; CDR2 reads FQNNGV. Trimming took 5 bases from V and 11 from J; bases not matched to a gene: 9. The CDR3 nucleotides are TGTGCCAGCAGCGCGGGGGACAGGGGGCATGGGGCTTTCTTT. Protein: CASSAGDRGHGAFF.

This clone was recorded a few times. The chain uses TRBV5-4 and TRBJ2-1; 9 bases map to TRBD1. Looked up from germline, CDR1 is SGHNT and CDR2 is YYREEE (reference sequence). Germline trimming cut 4 bases from V and 2 bases from J; bases unmatched to any gene: 4. The CDR3 is made up of 15 amino acids. The CDR3 region has the DNA TGTGCCAGCAGCCTGGACAGGGGAACCTACAATGAGCAGTTCTTC. Translation gives CASSLDRGTYNEQFF.